The 25 T cell receptor beta chains in this list originate from one sample, sequenced in a study of shared clonotypes between healthy human individuals. Sequenced by immunoSEQ multiplex PCR; TCRdb stores in-frame clones only, minus some. Here the sample spans 2.3 million or so clones, over 85% being singletons. The sample taken for sequencing was naive CD4+ T cells from PBMCs. The sample's subset: CD45RA+ positively selected. The receptors come from a young man in good health. Some clones in this sample may be carry-over from other donors' samples.

Concerning this clone itself: The sample contains more than one DNA sequence encoding this CDR3. The J gene is TRBJ2-7, the V gene TRBV5-6, with TRBD2 as a possible D gene (5 bases). V lost 3 bases to trimming and J lost 2 bases, with 9 bases between them. Germline V gene sequence: CDR1 SGHDT, CDR2 YYEEEE. This CDR3 spans 13 amino acids. CDR3 in DNA: TGTGCCAGCAGCTCGGGAAGAGCCTACGAGCAGTACTTC. Translating gives CASSSGRAYEQYF.

Concerning this clone itself: The sample holds other DNA sequences that translate to the same CDR3. This chain links TRBV28 with TRBJ2-3; perhaps D is TRBD1 or TRBD2 (6 bases each). V lost 6 bases, J lost 4 bases, and 11 bases lay in between. The CDR3 has 13 residues. The V gene's germline CDR1 is MDHEN and CDR2 SYDVKM. The DNA of the CDR3 is TGTGCCAGCAGCCGTAGGGGGGCAGATACGCAGTATTTT. Translated: CASSRRGADTQYF.

The chain couples TRBV5-4 to TRBJ2-2, with D maybe TRBD1 (6 bases). CDR3 length equals 16 residues. V was pared by 4 bases and J by 1 base, with 14 bases between. Looked up from germline, CDR1 is SGHNT and CDR2 is YYREEE (reference sequence). The CDR3 DNA is TGTGCCAGCAGCGACCCGGGACACCTGAACACCGGGGAGCTGTTTTTT. Translating it yields CASSDPGHLNTGELFF.

J is TRBJ1-2 and V is TRBV5-1; unclear D gene. CDR1 and CDR2 from the germline V gene are SGHRS and YFSETQ. V lost 2 bases, J lost 3 bases, and 11 bases lay in between. This CDR3 has 14 residues. CDR3 DNA: TGCGCCAGCAGCTTTTTGGTCAACGACTATGGCTACACCTTC. This encodes CASSFLVNDYGYTF.

This clone was seen just once. The rearrangement links TRBV13 to TRBJ1-3, with D perhaps TRBD1 (5 bases). The V end lost 5 bases, the J end lost 4 bases, and 18 bases lay between the germline ends. The CDR3 has 16 amino acids. The germline gives CDR1 PRHDT, CDR2 FYEKMQ (reference sequence). The CDR3 loop is CASSPGARSSGNTIYF. CDR3 in DNA: TGTGCCAGCAGCCCCGGGGCCCGGAGCTCGGGAAACACCATATATTTT.

V is TRBV4-1 and J is TRBJ2-1; D is ambiguous. CDR1 and CDR2 (germline): MGHRA, YSYEKL. The CDR3 extends over 14 amino acids. Trimming shortened V by 0 bases and J by 7 bases, and 10 bases separated the two germline ends. The CDR3: CASSQEIRTNEQFF. CDR3 nucleotides: TGCGCCAGCAGCCAAGAAATTCGGACGAATGAGCAGTTCTTC.

The chain couples TRBV27 to TRBJ2-1; maybe TRBD2 (5 bases). The V gene's germline CDR1 is MNHEY and CDR2 SMNVEV (reference sequence). The CDR3 runs 18 residues. Trimming removed 1 base from V and 0 bases from J, with 16 bases in between. DNA of the CDR3: TGTGCCAGCAGTTTATTTAATGTCGGCGGGTACTCCTACAATGAGCAGTTCTTC. Amino acid sequence: CASSLFNVGGYSYNEQFF.

Note on this clone: The sample carries other DNA sequences with the same CDR3. The V gene is TRBV7-2, the J gene TRBJ2-7, with D tentatively TRBD2 (5 bases). CDR3 length: 12 residues. Deletions cut 5 bases from V and 6 bases from J, with 11 bases between. The germline V gene has CDR1 SGHTA and CDR2 FQGNSA. The CDR3 bases are TGTGCCAGCAGCCTCGTTCGGGGCGAGCAGTACTTC. This codes for CASSLVRGEQYF.

The V call is TRBV6-1, the J call TRBJ1-2; D is perhaps TRBD1 (6 bases). Trimming removed 2 bases from V and 4 bases from J, with 17 bases in between. Germline values: CDR1 MNHNS, CDR2 SASEGT. The CDR3 covers 16 residues. The CDR3 region is CASSENRGGSGYGYTF. The CDR3 nucleotides read TGTGCCAGCAGTGAAAATCGGGGGGGCTCTGGCTATGGCTACACCTTC.

This rearrangement joins TRBV5-1 to TRBJ2-6; 8 bases map to TRBD2. CDR1 and CDR2 from the germline V gene are SGHRS and YFSETQ. The CDR3 sequence is 19 residues long. Trimming at V came to 4 bases and at J to 1 base, leaving 13 bases not matched to a gene. This chain's CDR3 is CASSRLAGSSGSGANVLTF. In nucleotides, the CDR3 is TGCGCCAGCAGCCGCCTAGCGGGCTCTTCTGGATCTGGGGCCAACGTCCTGACTTTC.

This chain links TRBV6-5 with TRBJ1-1; 8 bases line up with TRBD1. V shed 2 bases, J shed 11 bases, and the junction held 10 bases outside the gene matches. The CDR3 has 14 residues. Germline V gene lookup returns CDR1 MNHEY and CDR2 SVGAGI. The CDR3 region has the DNA TGTGCCAGCAGTTACGATGGCAGGGGGCTTAAGGCTTTCTTT. Translating gives CASSYDGRGLKAFF.

The gene calls are TRBV7-9 and TRBJ2-5, with D hard to call. V was pared by 6 bases and J by 2 bases, with 13 bases between. From germline, CDR1 is SEHNR and CDR2 FQNEAQ (reference sequence). This CDR3 region has 14 residues. This chain's CDR3 is CASSANRLQETQYF. CDR3 sequence (DNA): TGTGCCAGCAGTGCAAACAGATTACAAGAGACCCAGTACTTC.

J is TRBJ2-1 and V is TRBV7-3; maybe TRBD2 (6 bases). V was shortened by 4 bases and J by 9 bases, with 19 bases between the two germline ends. This CDR3 spans 15 amino acids. CDR1 is SGHTA and CDR2 is FQGTGA in the germline V gene. CDR3 region: CASSSQGLSGREQFF. For the CDR3, the DNA is TGTGCCAGCAGCTCCCAGGGACTCTCGGGACGTGAGCAGTTCTTC.

The chain joins TRBV19 to TRBJ2-3, with D perhaps being TRBD1 or TRBD2 (7 bases each). V was clipped by 1 base and J by 6 bases, with 17 bases between them. The CDR3 spans 16 residues. Germline V CDR1 and CDR2: LNHDA, SQIVND (reference sequence). The CDR3, as DNA: TGTGCCAGTAGTATAGGACAGGGAGGGGGTGCGGATACGCAGTATTTT. Its translation: CASSIGQGGGADTQYF.

This clone has just one count. The gene calls are TRBV5-1 and TRBJ2-3; no clear D. CDR1 is SGHRS and CDR2 is YFSETQ in the germline V gene. The CDR3 is 14 residues long. V lost 0 bases and J 6 bases, leaving 11 bases between the germline ends. In DNA form, the CDR3 reads TGCGCCAGCAGCTTGGGGGTAGCAAGGGATACGCAGTATTTT. This translates into CASSLGVARDTQYF.

The gene calls are TRBV18 and TRBJ2-7; the D is unclear. The V and J ends lost 4 bases and 4 bases respectively, with 14 bases between them. There are 14 residues in the CDR3. Germline loops: CDR1 KGHSH, CDR2 LQKENI. CDR3 in amino acids: CASSQVPGYYEQYF. The CDR3, as DNA: TGTGCCAGCTCACAGGTCCCGGGCTATTACGAGCAGTACTTC.

The chain joins TRBV11-2 to TRBJ2-3; no firm D call. Per the germline V gene, CDR1 is SGHAT and CDR2 is FQNNGV. This CDR3 spans 14 amino acids. The V and J ends lost 3 bases and 2 bases respectively, with 9 bases between them. The CDR3 DNA sequence: TGTGCCAGCAGCTTCTCAGGCCCCACAGATACGCAGTATTTT. Its translation is CASSFSGPTDTQYF.

With respect to this clone: The sample holds other DNA sequences that translate to the same CDR3. The chain carries TRBV11-2 and TRBJ1-4, with a possible D match to TRBD1 (5 bases). CDR3 length: 15 amino acids. The V gene's germline CDR1 is SGHAT and CDR2 FQNNGV. With 6 bases removed from V and 0 bases from J, the gap between germline ends came to 11 bases. The CDR3 DNA reads TGTGCCAGCAGTTCGAGACAGCCAACTAATGAAAAACTGTTTTTT. It encodes CASSSRQPTNEKLFF. The full variable domain, in which reference TRBV11-2 and TRBJ1-4 provide the parts outside the CDR3, is EAGVAQSPRYKIIEKRQSVAFWCNPISGHATLYWYQQILGQGPKLLIQFQNNGVVDDSQLPKDRFSAERLKGVDSTLKIQPAKLEDSAVYLCASSSRQPTNEKLFFGSGTQLSVL.

This chain links TRBV10-3 with TRBJ1-5; D unclear. CDR3 length equals 13 residues. V was shortened by 2 bases and J by 6 bases, with 8 bases between the two germline ends. The V gene's germline CDR1 is ENHRY and CDR2 SYGVKD. The CDR3 coding sequence is TGTGCCATCAGTGAGATCCTAGCTCAGCCCCAGCATTTT. Its translation is CAISEILAQPQHF.

On this clone: Other DNA sequences in the sample encode the same CDR3. The chain recombines TRBV30 with TRBJ2-7; 8 bases align to TRBD1. The germline CDR1 and CDR2 sequences are GTSNPN and SVGIG (reference sequence). V lost 2 bases to trimming and J lost 3 bases; unmatched junction nucleotides: 6. The CDR3 has 14 amino acids. CDR3 sequence: CAWSRDRGIYEQYF. CDR3 bases: TGTGCCTGGAGTAGAGACAGGGGAATCTACGAGCAGTACTTC. Looking up the rest from reference TRBV30 and TRBJ2-7 gives the full variable domain: SQTIHQWPATLVQPVGSPLSLECTVEGTSNPNLYWYRQAAGRGLQLLFYSVGIGQISSEVPQNLSASRPQDRQFILSSKKLLLSDSGFYLCAWSRDRGIYEQYFGPGTRLTVT.

This chain links TRBV4-1 with TRBJ2-4; 11 positions match TRBD2. This CDR3 is built from 17 residues. The junction had 7 bases not matched to a gene; V was cut back by 3 bases and J by 3 bases. Germline assignment: CDR1 MGHRA and CDR2 YSYEKL. The CDR3 is CASSHPPTSGSKNIQYF. The CDR3 nucleotides read TGCGCCAGCAGCCATCCCCCCACTAGCGGGAGCAAAAACATTCAGTACTTC.

This chain links TRBV15 with TRBJ1-4, with a possible D match to TRBD1 (5 bases). CDR3 size: 15 residues. The ends were cut back, 6 bases at V and 0 bases at J, with 11 bases in the middle. Germline CDR1 LNHNV, CDR2 YYDKDF (reference sequence). The CDR3 loop reads CATRKGVPTNEKLFF. In DNA form, the CDR3 reads TGTGCCACCAGGAAAGGGGTGCCAACTAATGAAAAACTGTTTTTT.

This sequence joins TRBV7-8 and TRBJ2-5; 12 bases line up with TRBD2. CDR1 and CDR2 (germline): SGHVS, FQNEAQ. The CDR3 has 16 amino acids. Trimming cost V 4 bases and J 5 bases; bases outside gene matches: 8. The CDR3 protein is CASSYLAGGPVETQYF. The CDR3, as DNA: TGTGCCAGCAGCTACCTAGCGGGAGGGCCCGTGGAGACCCAGTACTTC.

This clone was counted once. This sequence joins TRBV15 and TRBJ2-2; D remains ambiguous. V dropped 3 bases and J dropped 2 bases, with 4 bases sitting between them. This CDR3 comprises 13 residues. CDR1 LNHNV and CDR2 YYDKDF come from the germline V gene (reference sequence). The CDR3 region is CATSSTNTGELFF. The CDR3 nucleotides read TGTGCCACCAGCAGTACTAACACCGGGGAGCTGTTTTTT.

V usage is TRBV19 and J usage is TRBJ2-7, with 11 bases aligning to TRBD1. This CDR3 comprises 14 residues. The V and J ends lost 5 bases and 6 bases, in that order; junction bases with no gene match: 6. Per the germline V gene, CDR1 is LNHDA and CDR2 is SQIVND (reference sequence). The CDR3: CASSDLGQGGEQYF. The CDR3 region has the DNA TGTGCCAGTAGTGACTTGGGACAGGGGGGCGAGCAGTACTTC. Based on the CDR3 plus reference TRBV19 and TRBJ2-7, the full variable domain is DGGITQSPKYLFRKEGQNVTLSCEQNLNHDAMYWYRQDPGQGLRLIYYSQIVNDFQKGDIAEGYSVSREKKESFPLTVTSAQKNPTAFYLCASSDLGQGGEQYFGPGTRLTVT.